These 17 T cell receptor beta chains originate from one sample sequenced in a study of response to subunit inactivated influenza vaccine. TCRdb re-called the RT-PCR reads with MiXCR, one entry per CDR3 protein. The sample has 500,000 to 550,000 distinct CDR3 sequences, less than 10% seen once. The source was PBMCs from blood, collected around 25 months after vaccination. Receptor source: a man aged 50-75 years who received an inactivated influenza vaccine.

This clonotype was seen repeatedly, ten times or more. In DNA form, the CDR3 reads TGCGCCAGCAGTGAGTCGGGGACTGAAGCTTTCTTT. Protein sequence: CASSESGTEAFF. The V and J genes are TRBV10-1 and TRBJ1-1; D uncertain. The CDR3 has 12 residues. Germline CDR1 and CDR2: WNHNN and SYGVQD (reference sequence). Trimming pared 0 bases from V and 5 bases from J, leaving 4 bases between.

This chain uses TRBV20-1 with TRBJ2-1; the D call may be TRBD1 or TRBD2 (5 bases each). The V end was cut by 3 bases, the J end by 9 bases, with 21 bases between. The germline V gene has CDR1 DFQATT and CDR2 SNEGSKA (reference sequence). The CDR3 runs 15 residues. The CDR3 loop is CSASVPGTVILEQFF. For the CDR3, the DNA is TGCAGTGCTAGCGTTCCCGGGACCGTTATTCTTGAGCAGTTCTTC.

This clonotype has a handful of counts. The rearrangement joins TRBV7-3 to TRBJ1-4; TRBD1 aligns across 7 bases. The CDR3 is made up of 18 amino acids. With V trimmed by 6 bases and J by 0 bases, 13 bases remained unmatched. Per the germline V gene, CDR1 is SGHTA and CDR2 is FQGTGA. This CDR3 reads CASSFDRENSATNEKLFF. DNA for the CDR3: TGTGCCAGCAGTTTCGACAGGGAAAACTCTGCAACTAATGAAAAACTGTTTTTT.

This clonotype was detected ten times or more. This rearrangement joins TRBV10-3 to TRBJ2-7; D possibly corresponds to TRBD2 (7 bases). This CDR3 spans 15 amino acids. Trimming cost V 0 bases and J 2 bases, with 11 bases left between them. Germline V gives CDR1 ENHRY, CDR2 SYGVKD. The CDR3 region is CAISESAGATYEQYF. The CDR3 nucleotides read TGTGCCATCAGTGAGTCTGCGGGGGCTACCTACGAGCAGTACTTC.

The chain combines TRBV9 with TRBJ2-1, with D perhaps matching TRBD1 or TRBD2 (5 bases each). Germline loops: CDR1 SGDLS, CDR2 YYNGEE. CDR3 length equals 15 residues. V dropped 0 bases and J dropped 5 bases, with 12 bases sitting between them. DNA of the CDR3: TGTGCCAGCAGCGTAGTCGGGGCCGGTCACAATGAGCAGTTCTTC. Translated: CASSVVGAGHNEQFF.

This clonotype was detected many times. V and J are TRBV20-1 and TRBJ2-5, with 7 bases that match TRBD1. Per the germline V gene, CDR1 is DFQATT and CDR2 is SNEGSKA (reference sequence). Trimming at V came to 4 bases and at J to 1 base, leaving 6 bases not matched to a gene. This CDR3 comprises 14 residues. The CDR3 here is CSAKLDRIQETQYF. CDR3 nucleotides: TGCAGTGCTAAACTGGACAGGATCCAAGAGACCCAGTACTTC.

Many counts were recorded for this clonotype. The CDR3 DNA follows: TGTGCCATCATGGGTCTAAGTCCCACTGAAGCTTTCTTT. Translation: CAIMGLSPTEAFF. This chain links TRBV10-3 with TRBJ1-1; no clear D gene. V lost 7 bases and J lost 4, with 13 bases in between. Germline CDR1 ENHRY, CDR2 SYGVKD. The CDR3 has 13 residues.

This clonotype occurred a few times. This chain uses TRBV4-1 with TRBJ2-1, with D possibly TRBD1 on 6 matching bases. The CDR3 loop spans 14 amino acids. Germline CDR1 MGHRA, CDR2 YSYEKL. V was cut by 4 bases and J by 8 bases, with 15 bases left in between. DNA of the CDR3: TGCGCCAGCAGCCCTACCCAGGGGTTCGATGAGCAGTTCTTC. It specifies CASSPTQGFDEQFF.

This clonotype was counted at least ten times. The rearrangement uses TRBV6-2 or TRBV6-3 and TRBJ2-7, with a weak D call TRBD1 (6 bases). This CDR3 region has 15 residues. The V gene's germline CDR1 is MNHEY and CDR2 SVGEGT. Trimming took 6 bases from V and 1 from J, leaving 16 bases between them. CDR3 sequence: CASREGRGLSYEQYF. CDR3 in DNA: TGTGCCAGCAGGGAAGGCAGGGGCCTGTCCTACGAGCAGTACTTC.

The chain joins TRBV18 to TRBJ1-2; possibly TRBD1 for D (5 bases). V was shortened by 3 bases and J by 4 bases, with 9 bases between the two germline ends. CDR3 length equals 13 residues. Germline V gene data show CDR1 as KGHSH and CDR2 as LQKENI. The CDR3 spells CASSPRDGYGYTF. The CDR3, as DNA: TGTGCCAGCTCACCGCGGGACGGCTATGGCTACACCTTC.

This rearrangement joins TRBV4-1 to TRBJ1-2, with 10 bases aligning to TRBD1. The V gene's germline CDR1 is MGHRA and CDR2 YSYEKL. This CDR3 has 17 amino acids. V shed 0 bases, J shed 0 bases, and the junction held 4 bases outside the gene matches. CDR3 nucleotide sequence: TGCGCCAGCAGCCAAGATCCGGGACAGGGGCCTAACTATGGCTACACCTTC. Residues: CASSQDPGQGPNYGYTF.

The table lists this clonotype with a few counts. The chain links TRBV7-6 to TRBJ2-2; TRBD1 aligns across 12 bases. V shed 4 bases and J 6 bases; nucleotides not matched to a gene: 9. Germline V gene lookup returns CDR1 SGHVS and CDR2 FNYEAQ. CDR3 length: 17 amino acids. CDR3 in DNA: TGTGCCAGCAGCTCAAACCCGGGACAGGGGGCCTCCGGGGAGCTGTTTTTT. It codes for CASSSNPGQGASGELFF.

This clonotype was recorded many times. The chain is built from TRBV7-2 and TRBJ2-5, with D maybe TRBD1 (5 bases). CDR3 size: 17 residues. V lost 2 bases, J lost 2 bases, and 18 bases lay in between. Germline loops: CDR1 SGHTA, CDR2 FQGNSA. The CDR3 is CASSLTQLTDGQETQYF. The CDR3 DNA reads as TGTGCCAGCAGCTTAACGCAGTTGACAGATGGTCAAGAGACCCAGTACTTC.

V and J are TRBV6-2 or TRBV6-3 and TRBJ2-5; TRBD1 agrees at 9 bases. Germline V gene sequence: CDR1 MNHEY, CDR2 SVGEGT. The CDR3 is made up of 16 amino acids. The trim removed 5 bases at V and 5 bases at J, leaving 12 bases unmatched. The CDR3 DNA reads TGTGCCAGCAGTACGGTGGGGACAGGGATCTTGGAGACCCAGTACTTC. Amino acids: CASSTVGTGILETQYF.

This clonotype was recorded a few times. The chain recombines TRBV4-3 with TRBJ1-4; D call uncertain. The CDR3 is 13 amino acids. Looked up from germline, CDR1 is LGHNA and CDR2 is YSLEER. Trimming took off 5 bases at V and 2 bases at J, with 6 bases between the two ends. The CDR3 nucleotides are TGCGCCAGCAGCGGGAGGACTAATGAAAAACTGTTTTTT. This codes for CASSGRTNEKLFF.

The sample holds many counts of this clonotype. This rearrangement joins TRBV12-3 or TRBV12-4 to TRBJ1-3; D is unclear. The CDR3 spans 16 residues. The germline V and J ends were trimmed by 0 bases and 0 bases, with 9 bases remaining between them. CDR3 sequence (DNA): TGTGCCAGCAGTTTAGCGGGGTTGGGCTCTGGAAACACCATATATTTT. Translating gives CASSLAGLGSGNTIYF.

This chain uses TRBV4-3 with TRBJ2-2; 8 nucleotides agree with TRBD2. The CDR3 loop spans 17 amino acids. J lost 2 bases, V lost 1 base, and 6 bases had no gene match. Per the germline V gene, CDR1 is LGHNA and CDR2 is YSLEER. CDR3 protein: CASSQGELAVNTGELFF. For the CDR3, the DNA is TGCGCCAGCAGCCAAGGCGAACTAGCGGTAAACACCGGGGAGCTGTTTTTT.